This TCR beta chain originates from a study of control samples from healthy donors and cancer patients. Using immunoSEQ multiplex PCR, the repertoire was profiled, and TCRdb retains in-frame clones only, with some absent. The sample records 96,000 or so clones, more than 80% being singletons. The specimen was blood. This receptor was obtained from a man aged 18 to 29 in good health.

Written as DNA, the CDR3 is TGTGCCAGCAGCTTAGGGGGCAGGGGGCGCGGAAGTGGCTACACCTTC. As protein: CASSLGGRGRGSGYTF. This chain joins TRBV13 and TRBJ1-2; 8 nucleotides align to TRBD1. Losses at the gene ends were 0 bases for V and 7 bases for J; bases not matched to a gene: 10. The CDR3 loop spans 16 amino acids. Germline V CDR1 and CDR2: PRHDT, FYEKMQ (reference sequence).